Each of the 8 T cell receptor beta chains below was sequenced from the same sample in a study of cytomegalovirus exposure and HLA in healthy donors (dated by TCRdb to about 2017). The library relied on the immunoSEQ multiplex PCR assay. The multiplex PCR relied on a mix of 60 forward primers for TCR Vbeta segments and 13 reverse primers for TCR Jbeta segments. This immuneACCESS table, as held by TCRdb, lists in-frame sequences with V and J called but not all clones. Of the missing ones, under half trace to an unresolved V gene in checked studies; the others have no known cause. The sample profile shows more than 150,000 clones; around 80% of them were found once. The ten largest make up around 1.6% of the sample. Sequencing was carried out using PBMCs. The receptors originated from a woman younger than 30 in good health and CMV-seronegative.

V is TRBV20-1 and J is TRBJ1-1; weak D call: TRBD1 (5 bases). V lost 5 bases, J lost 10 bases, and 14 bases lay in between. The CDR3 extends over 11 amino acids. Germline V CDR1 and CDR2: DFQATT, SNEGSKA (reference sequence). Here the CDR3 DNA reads TGCAGTGCTCCCAGACAGCGAGTAGCTTTCTTT. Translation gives CSAPRQRVAFF.

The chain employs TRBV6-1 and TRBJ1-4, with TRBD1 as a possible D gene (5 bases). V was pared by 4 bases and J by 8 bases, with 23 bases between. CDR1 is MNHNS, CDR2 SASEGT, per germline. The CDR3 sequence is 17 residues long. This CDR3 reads CASSASPAGVQYEKLFF. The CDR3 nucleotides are TGTGCCAGCAGTGCCTCCCCCGCGGGGGTACAATACGAAAAACTGTTTTTT.

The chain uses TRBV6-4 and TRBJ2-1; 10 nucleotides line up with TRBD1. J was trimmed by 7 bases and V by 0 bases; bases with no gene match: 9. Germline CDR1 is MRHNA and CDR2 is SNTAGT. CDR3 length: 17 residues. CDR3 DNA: TGTGCCAGCAGTGACTCCAAGAGACAGGGGGCTCTGAATGAGCAGTTCTTC. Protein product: CASSDSKRQGALNEQFF.

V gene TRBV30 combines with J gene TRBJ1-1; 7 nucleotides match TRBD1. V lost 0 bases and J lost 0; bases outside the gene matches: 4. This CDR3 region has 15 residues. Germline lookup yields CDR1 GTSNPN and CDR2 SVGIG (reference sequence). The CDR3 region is CAWSVRGQLNTEAFF. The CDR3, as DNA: TGTGCCTGGAGTGTACGGGGACAGTTGAACACTGAAGCTTTCTTT.

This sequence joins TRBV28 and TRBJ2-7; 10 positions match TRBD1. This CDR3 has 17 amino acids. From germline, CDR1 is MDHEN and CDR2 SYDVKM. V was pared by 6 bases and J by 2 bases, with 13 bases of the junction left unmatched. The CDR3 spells CASSFSPGTGVPYEQYF. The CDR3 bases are TGTGCCAGCAGCTTTTCGCCTGGGACAGGGGTGCCCTACGAGCAGTACTTC.

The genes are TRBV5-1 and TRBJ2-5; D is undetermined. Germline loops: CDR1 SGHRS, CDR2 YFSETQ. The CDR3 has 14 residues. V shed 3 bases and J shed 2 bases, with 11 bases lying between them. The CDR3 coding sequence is TGCGCCAGCAGCTCCGGAGTGAGGCAAGAGACCCAGTACTTC. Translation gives CASSSGVRQETQYF.

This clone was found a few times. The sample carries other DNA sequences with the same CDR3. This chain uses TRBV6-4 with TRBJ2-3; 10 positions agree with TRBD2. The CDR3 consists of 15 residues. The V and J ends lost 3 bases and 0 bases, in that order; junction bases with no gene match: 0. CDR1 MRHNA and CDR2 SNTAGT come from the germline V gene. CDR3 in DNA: TGTGCCAGCAGTGATAGCGGGGGGAGCACAGATACGCAGTATTTT. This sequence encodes CASSDSGGSTDTQYF.

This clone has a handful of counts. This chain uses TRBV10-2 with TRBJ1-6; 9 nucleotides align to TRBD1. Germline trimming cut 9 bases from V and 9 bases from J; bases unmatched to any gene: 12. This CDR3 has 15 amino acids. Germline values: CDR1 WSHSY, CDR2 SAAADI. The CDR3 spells CASRRGQGVSSPLHF. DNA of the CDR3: TGCGCCAGTCGGCGGGGACAGGGTGTAAGTTCACCCCTCCACTTT.